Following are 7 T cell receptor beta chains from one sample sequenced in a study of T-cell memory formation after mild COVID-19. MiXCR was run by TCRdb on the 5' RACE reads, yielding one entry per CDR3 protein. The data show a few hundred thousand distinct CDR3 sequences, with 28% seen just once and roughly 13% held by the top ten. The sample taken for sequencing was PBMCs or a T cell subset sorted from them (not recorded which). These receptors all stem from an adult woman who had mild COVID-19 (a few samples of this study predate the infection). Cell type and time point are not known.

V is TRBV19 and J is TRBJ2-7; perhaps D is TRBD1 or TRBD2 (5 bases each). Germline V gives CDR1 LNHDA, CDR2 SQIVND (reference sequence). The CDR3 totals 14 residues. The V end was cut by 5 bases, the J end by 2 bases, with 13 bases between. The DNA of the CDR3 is TGTGCCAGTAGTCCGGGACGGTTGACCTACGAGCAGTACTTC. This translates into CASSPGRLTYEQYF. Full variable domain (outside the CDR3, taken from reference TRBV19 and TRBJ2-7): DGGITQSPKYLFRKEGQNVTLSCEQNLNHDAMYWYRQDPGQGLRLIYYSQIVNDFQKGDIAEGYSVSREKKESFPLTVTSAQKNPTAFYLCASSPGRLTYEQYFGPGTRLTVT.

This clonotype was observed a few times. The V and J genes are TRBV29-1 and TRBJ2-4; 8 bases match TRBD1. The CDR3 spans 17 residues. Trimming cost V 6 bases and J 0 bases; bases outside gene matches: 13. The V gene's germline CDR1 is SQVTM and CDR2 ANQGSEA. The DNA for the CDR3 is TGCAGCGTGGCGGACAGGGCCAACTTGCTAGCCAAAAACATTCAGTACTTC. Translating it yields CSVADRANLLAKNIQYF.

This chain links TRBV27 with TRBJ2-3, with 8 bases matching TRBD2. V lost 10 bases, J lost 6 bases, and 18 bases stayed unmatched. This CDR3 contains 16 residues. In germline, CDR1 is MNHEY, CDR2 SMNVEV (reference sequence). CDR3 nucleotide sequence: TGTGCCACTCGCCGAGGCGGGAGGAGGATGGGGGATACGCAGTATTTT. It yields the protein CATRRGGRRMGDTQYF.

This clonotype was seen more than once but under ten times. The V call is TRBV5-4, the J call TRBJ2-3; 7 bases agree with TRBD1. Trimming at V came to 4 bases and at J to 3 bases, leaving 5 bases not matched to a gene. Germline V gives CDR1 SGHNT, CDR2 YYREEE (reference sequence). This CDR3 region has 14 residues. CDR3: CASSPTTGTDTQYF. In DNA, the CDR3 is TGTGCCAGCAGCCCAACGACAGGGACAGATACGCAGTATTTT.

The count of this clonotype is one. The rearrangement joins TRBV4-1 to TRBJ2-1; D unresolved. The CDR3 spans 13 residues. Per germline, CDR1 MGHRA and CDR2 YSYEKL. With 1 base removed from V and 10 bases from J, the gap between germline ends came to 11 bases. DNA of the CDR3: TGCGCCAGCAGCCAAGGCGTGGTAGAAGAGCAGTTCTTC. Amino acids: CASSQGVVEEQFF.

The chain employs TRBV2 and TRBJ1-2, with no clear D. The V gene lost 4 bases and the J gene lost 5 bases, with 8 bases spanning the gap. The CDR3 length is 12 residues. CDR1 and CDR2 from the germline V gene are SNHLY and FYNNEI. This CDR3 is CASSAPPYGYTF. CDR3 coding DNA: TGTGCCAGCAGTGCACCCCCATATGGCTACACCTTC.

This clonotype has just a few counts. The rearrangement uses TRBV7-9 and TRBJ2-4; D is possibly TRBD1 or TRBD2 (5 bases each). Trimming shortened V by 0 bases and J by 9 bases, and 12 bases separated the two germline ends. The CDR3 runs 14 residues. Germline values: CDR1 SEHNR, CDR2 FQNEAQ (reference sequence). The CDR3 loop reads CASSLAGPSAIQYF. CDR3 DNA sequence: TGTGCCAGCAGCTTAGCGGGACCTTCAGCCATTCAGTACTTC.